Listed below are T cell receptor beta chains from one sample, sequenced in a study of cytomegalovirus exposure and HLA in healthy donors. Measured with immunoSEQ multiplex PCR; TCRdb has only the in-frame clones, and not every one. The profile shows around 90,000 clones, about 80% of them singletons. Sequenced sample: PBMCs. These receptors were collected from a human donor in good health. Both conserved end residues are part of each CDR3. D genes are given only for firm matches. A clone size is listed for some rows: how often the clone was seen (once, few, many), or a class if it is expanded.

D,V,J,size,DNA,CDR3
.,TRBV2,TRBJ1-2,.,TGTGCCAGCACCTCTTGGGGGCTCGCTAACTATGGCTACACCTTC,CASTSWGLANYGYTF
TRBD2,TRBV5-1,TRBJ2-7,.,TGCGCCAGCAGCCCGGGGGGGGTGAGGGACGAGCAGTACTTC,CASSPGGVRDEQYF
TRBD2,TRBV7-9,TRBJ2-5,.,TGTGCCAGCAGCCCCCGGACGGGGGGGCGGGAAGAGACCCAGTACTTC,CASSPRTGGREETQYF
.,TRBV30,TRBJ1-2,.,TGTGCCTGGAGTGTACCGGCCCAGGGCTATGGCTACACCTTC,CAWSVPAQGYGYTF
TRBD2,TRBV4-3,TRBJ2-1,once,TGCGCCAGCAGCCAAGATGAACTAGCGGGGGGCCTCTCCTACAATGAGCAGTTCTTC,CASSQDELAGGLSYNEQFF
.,TRBV13,TRBJ2-7,few,TGTGCCAGCAGCTTAGTACCGGAGGCCGAGCAGTACTTC,CASSLVPEAEQYF
TRBD1,TRBV27,TRBJ2-1,few,TGTGCCAGCAGTTTGCGGACAGGGCTAAGGTACAATGAGCAGTTCTTC,CASSLRTGLRYNEQFF
.,TRBV9,TRBJ1-4,.,TGTGCCAGCAGCGGGGGAGGAGAACTGTTTTTT,CASSGGGELFF
.,TRBV19,TRBJ2-1,.,TGTGCCAGCCGGGACTCCTCCTACAATGAGCAGTTCTTC,CASRDSSYNEQFF
TRBD1,TRBV15,TRBJ1-1,.,TGTGCCACCAGCAGAGGGGGACAGGGCCGCACTGAAGCTTTCTTT,CATSRGGQGRTEAFF
TRBD2,TRBV7-9,TRBJ2-5,.,TGTGCCAGCAGCTTAGCTAGCGGGGGGTCACAAGAGACCCAGTACTTC,CASSLASGGSQETQYF
TRBD1,TRBV6-1,TRBJ1-5,few,TGTGCCAGCAGTGGAGAGACAGGGGGCGGAAATCAGCCCCAGCATTTT,CASSGETGGGNQPQHF
.,TRBV2,TRBJ2-7,few,TGTGCCAGCGTCTCACAGATCTACGAGCAGTACTTC,CASVSQIYEQYF
.,TRBV21-1,TRBJ2-1,.,TGTGCCAGGACAGGAGACAATGAGCAGTTCTTC,CARTGDNEQFF
TRBD1,TRBV29-1,TRBJ1-2,once,TGCAGCGTGGACCAGACAGGGGGCAGTCGCTACACCTTC,CSVDQTGGSRYTF
.,TRBV6-5,TRBJ2-7,.,TGTGCCAGTGCCGCGGGAAACGAGCAGTACTTC,CASAAGNEQYF
TRBD1,TRBV6-5,TRBJ1-1,few,TGTGCCAGCAGTCGTCCCGGGACAGGGATCCCTGAAGCTTTCTTT,CASSRPGTGIPEAFF
.,TRBV7-2,TRBJ2-1,.,TGTGCCAGCAGCCAGGTTGGGCCGGATGAGCAGTTCTTC,CASSQVGPDEQFF
.,TRBV10-2,TRBJ2-2,few,TGCGCTACTTACTCAGGGACCGGGGAGCTGTTTTTT,CATYSGTGELFF
.,TRBV25-1,TRBJ2-5,.,TGTGCCAGCAGTGAATATTCAGCTAGTGGGACCCAGTACTTC,CASSEYSASGTQYF
.,TRBV9,TRBJ1-4,.,TGTGCCAGCAGCCAGTTGGGGGCAGGTGAAAAACTGTTTTTT,CASSQLGAGEKLFF
.,TRBV19,TRBJ2-6,.,TGTGCCAGTAGTATAGGGGGGCTTGGGGCCAACGTCCTGACTTTC,CASSIGGLGANVLTF
.,TRBV7-9,TRBJ1-2,.,TGTGCCAGCAGCTTACCAGGGGATTTGAGCTACACCTTC,CASSLPGDLSYTF
TRBD1,TRBV4-3,TRBJ1-6,.,TGCGCCAGCGCCCGGGACAGGGTTGAGTCACCCCTCCACTTT,CASARDRVESPLHF